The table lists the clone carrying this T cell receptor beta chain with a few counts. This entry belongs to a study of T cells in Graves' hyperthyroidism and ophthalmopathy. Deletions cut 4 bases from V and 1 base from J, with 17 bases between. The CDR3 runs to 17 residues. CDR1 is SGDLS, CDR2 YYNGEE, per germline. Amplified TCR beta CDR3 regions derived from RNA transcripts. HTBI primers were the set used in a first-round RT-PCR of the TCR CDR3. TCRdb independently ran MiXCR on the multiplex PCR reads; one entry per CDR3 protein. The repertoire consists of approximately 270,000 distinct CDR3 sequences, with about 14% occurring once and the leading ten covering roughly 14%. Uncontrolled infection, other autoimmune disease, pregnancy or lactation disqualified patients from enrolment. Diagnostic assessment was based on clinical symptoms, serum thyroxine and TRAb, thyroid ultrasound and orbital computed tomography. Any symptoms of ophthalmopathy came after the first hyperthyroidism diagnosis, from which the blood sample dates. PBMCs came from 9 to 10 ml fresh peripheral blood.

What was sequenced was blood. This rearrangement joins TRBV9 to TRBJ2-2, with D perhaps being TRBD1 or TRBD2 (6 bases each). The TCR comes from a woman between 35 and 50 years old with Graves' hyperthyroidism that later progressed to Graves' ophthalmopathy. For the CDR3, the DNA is TGTGCCAGCAGCAGAAATCCTAGGGGGGTGAACACCGGGGAGCTGTTTTTT. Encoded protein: CASSRNPRGVNTGELFF.